This record concerns one T cell receptor beta chain sequence. Its target is not known. TCRdb re-derived calls from the 5' RACE reads in MiXCR, one entry per CDR3 protein. The table records about 240,000 distinct CDR3 sequences, around a tenth of them present only once. These data come from a study of T-cell memory formation after mild COVID-19. Whole-study results and caveats: Pre-infection memory harbored some responding clones, suggesting cross-reactive memory joined. Contracting clones from day 15 to 85 had balanced CD4/CD8; later expanders favoured CD4+.

CDR3 size: 19 residues. V was trimmed by 3 bases and J by 3 bases, leaving 25 bases between them. Germline V gene sequence: CDR1 LGHNA, CDR2 YSLEER. The rearrangement links TRBV4-3 to TRBJ2-3, with D tentatively TRBD2 (7 bases). This sequence originates from a man younger than 35 who had mild COVID-19 (a few samples of this study predate the infection). Cell type and time point are not known. Sample: PBMCs or a T cell subset sorted from them (not recorded which). The CDR3 here is CASSHQLQGLKRGTDTQYF. CDR3 bases: TGCGCCAGCAGCCACCAATTGCAGGGGCTCAAGCGGGGTACAGATACGCAGTATTTT.